A selection of T cell receptor beta chains follows, all from one sample in a study of blood T cell repertoires in COVID-19. Using immunoSEQ multiplex PCR, the repertoire was profiled, and TCRdb retains in-frame clones only, with some absent. This table holds some 30,000 clones, 90% found once. Sequencing was performed on peripheral blood. The receptors originated from a man between 65 and 79 years old with active or convalescent COVID-19. Both conserved end residues are part of each CDR3. A D gene is named only where the DNA matches it firmly. Part of the rows lack a size; the others show once, few, many or a class for expanded clones.

J: TRBJ2-1; V: TRBV7-2; size: few; D: TRBD2; DNA: TGTGCCAGCAGGCAAAAGAAGCCGGCGGGGGGCGTACCTTTCAATGAGCAGTTCTTC; CDR3: CASRQKKPAGGVPFNEQFF
J: TRBJ1-3; V: TRBV5-1; size: -; D: TRBD1; DNA: TGCGCCAGCAGCTTGGCAGGGGGCGGAAACACCATATATTTT; CDR3: CASSLAGGGNTIYF
J: TRBJ1-5; V: TRBV7-8; size: once; D: -; DNA: TGTGCCAGCAGCTTACTGAGGGGGGGTCCCCCGGATTTT; CDR3: CASSLLRGGPPDF
J: TRBJ1-1; V: TRBV12-3/TRBV12-4; size: -; D: -; DNA: TGTGCCAGCAGTTTGCAGGGCGGTACTGAAGCTTTCTTT; CDR3: CASSLQGGTEAFF
J: TRBJ2-1; V: TRBV12-3/TRBV12-4; size: -; D: -; DNA: TGTGCCTGCTCGGGAGAGGTGAATGAGCAGTTCTTC; CDR3: CACSGEVNEQFF
J: TRBJ1-4; V: TRBV18; size: -; D: TRBD1; DNA: TGTGCCAGCTCACCATTACCGGGACAGGTGGCGGGTAATGAAAAACTGTTTTTT; CDR3: CASSPLPGQVAGNEKLFF
J: TRBJ1-4; V: TRBV6-1; size: -; D: -; DNA: TGTGCCAGCAGTGACAGGGGTAATGAAAAACTGTTTTTT; CDR3: CASSDRGNEKLFF
J: TRBJ1-2; V: TRBV29-1; size: -; D: -; DNA: TGCAGCGTTATACTAGCTAACTATGGCTACACCTTC; CDR3: CSVILANYGYTF
J: TRBJ2-1; V: TRBV5-1; size: few; D: TRBD2; DNA: TGCGCCAGCAGCTTGGGGATAGCGGGAGGGCTGTCGGAGCAGTTCTTC; CDR3: CASSLGIAGGLSEQFF
J: TRBJ1-1; V: TRBV4-2; size: -; D: TRBD1; DNA: TGTGCCAGCAGCCAAGAGATAGGGGGCCCTGAAGCTTTCTTT; CDR3: CASSQEIGGPEAFF
J: TRBJ2-1; V: TRBV5-4; size: -; D: TRBD2; DNA: TGTGCCAGCAGCCAGTATGGACTAGCGGGAGGTAGTGAGCAGTTCTTC; CDR3: CASSQYGLAGGSEQFF
J: TRBJ1-6; V: TRBV19; size: -; D: -; DNA: TGTGCCAGTAGTATAGGTCCAGGGTCGGCGATTTCACCCCTCCACTTT; CDR3: CASSIGPGSAISPLHF
J: TRBJ2-1; V: TRBV3-1/TRBV3-2; size: -; D: -; DNA: TGTGCCAGCAGCCAAGATAGGGGTGACGCGGCTGAGCAGTTCTTC; CDR3: CASSQDRGDAAEQFF
J: TRBJ2-1; V: TRBV5-1; size: -; D: -; DNA: TGCGCCAGCAGCCCAATCGTGACAGGGACTAGGGCCAATGAGCAGTTCTTC; CDR3: CASSPIVTGTRANEQFF
J: TRBJ2-1; V: TRBV2; size: -; D: TRBD2; DNA: TGTGCCAGCAGCGAACTAGCGGGGTCCTACAATGAGCAGTTCTTC; CDR3: CASSELAGSYNEQFF
J: TRBJ2-5; V: TRBV6-5; size: -; D: -; DNA: TGTGCCATTCGCAGAGCAGGTCCTCAATGGGAGACCCAGTACTTC; CDR3: CAIRRAGPQWETQYF
J: TRBJ2-1; V: TRBV18; size: -; D: TRBD1; DNA: TGTGCCAGCTCAGACGTGGACAGGGGGCCCTACAATGAGCAGTTCTTC; CDR3: CASSDVDRGPYNEQFF
J: TRBJ1-1; V: TRBV5-1; size: -; D: -; DNA: TGCGCCAGCATTAGGGACACCATGGGCACTGAAGCTTTCTTT; CDR3: CASIRDTMGTEAFF
J: TRBJ1-2; V: TRBV12-3/TRBV12-4; size: -; D: -; DNA: TGTGCCAGCAGTTCACAGGGTTCGGGCTACACCTTC; CDR3: CASSSQGSGYTF
J: TRBJ1-4; V: TRBV19; size: -; D: TRBD1; DNA: TGTGCCAGTAGTACCTCTGACAGGGGAAAACTGTTTTTT; CDR3: CASSTSDRGKLFF
J: TRBJ2-1; V: TRBV7-9; size: once; D: TRBD2; DNA: TGTGCCAGCAGAGTCGGACTAGCGGGAGGAATGGGCTCCTACAATGAGCAGTTCTTC; CDR3: CASRVGLAGGMGSYNEQFF
J: TRBJ1-3; V: TRBV4-1; size: -; D: -; DNA: TGCGCCAGCAGCCATATTGGACTATCCTCTGGAAACACCATATATTTT; CDR3: CASSHIGLSSGNTIYF
J: TRBJ1-3; V: TRBV5-4; size: -; D: -; DNA: TGTGCCAGCAGCGCTGGAAGGCAGGAAAACACCATATATTTT; CDR3: CASSAGRQENTIYF
J: TRBJ1-1; V: TRBV3-1/TRBV3-2; size: -; D: -; DNA: TGTGCCAGCAGCCAATTCGGACAGCCAAACACTGAAGCTTTCTTT; CDR3: CASSQFGQPNTEAFF
J: TRBJ2-1; V: TRBV5-5; size: -; D: TRBD2; DNA: TGTGCCAGCAGCTCGGGACTAGGGACTTCGAATGAGCAGTTCTTC; CDR3: CASSSGLGTSNEQFF
J: TRBJ2-3; V: TRBV7-3; size: -; D: TRBD1; DNA: TGTGCCAGCAGCTTACGTCAGGGGGCGAATACGCAGTATTTT; CDR3: CASSLRQGANTQYF
J: TRBJ1-2; V: TRBV25-1; size: -; D: TRBD1; DNA: TGTGCCAGCAGTGCCCAGGGGGCACGGGGCTACACCTTC; CDR3: CASSAQGARGYTF
J: TRBJ2-7; V: TRBV4-2; size: once; D: TRBD2; DNA: TGTGCCAGCAGCCCGGGAGCGGGGGACCCTACCAGATATTACGAGCAGTACTTC; CDR3: CASSPGAGDPTRYYEQYF
J: TRBJ1-4; V: TRBV21-1; size: -; D: -; DNA: TGTGCCAGCAGGGAGGGATCTAATGAAAAACTGTTTTTT; CDR3: CASREGSNEKLFF
J: TRBJ2-2; V: TRBV24-1; size: -; D: TRBD2; DNA: TGTGCCACCCAACCCGGACTAGCGGGGTCCGGGGAGCTGTTTTTT; CDR3: CATQPGLAGSGELFF
J: TRBJ2-1; V: TRBV30; size: -; D: TRBD1; DNA: TGTGCCTGGGACAGGGGGCGCAGAGATGAGCAGTTCTTC; CDR3: CAWDRGRRDEQFF
J: TRBJ2-3; V: TRBV7-2; size: -; D: TRBD2; DNA: TGTGCCAGCAGCTTAAACAGCGGGGGGGGCGCAGATACGCAGTATTTT; CDR3: CASSLNSGGGADTQYF
J: TRBJ2-1; V: TRBV19; size: -; D: TRBD1; DNA: TGTGCCAGTAGTATTAGGGGGCTAGCCGCAAATGAGCAGTTCTTC; CDR3: CASSIRGLAANEQFF
J: TRBJ1-2; V: TRBV25-1; size: -; D: TRBD1; DNA: TGTGCCAGCAGTACCTTCAGGGACAGGTCCTATGGCTACACCTTC; CDR3: CASSTFRDRSYGYTF
J: TRBJ1-2; V: TRBV9; size: few; D: -; DNA: TGTGCCAGCACCCTGGGGCGGCAATATGGCTACACCTTC; CDR3: CASTLGRQYGYTF
J: TRBJ2-3; V: TRBV12-3/TRBV12-4; size: -; D: TRBD1; DNA: TGTGCCAGCAGCAGGGGGTCCACAGATACGCAGTATTTT; CDR3: CASSRGSTDTQYF
J: TRBJ1-2; V: TRBV5-1; size: -; D: TRBD1; DNA: TGCGCCAGCAGCTTGGCCGACAGGGATGATGGCTACACCTTC; CDR3: CASSLADRDDGYTF
J: TRBJ2-2; V: TRBV29-1; size: -; D: TRBD1; DNA: TGCAGCGTAGATCGACAGGGAAACACCGGGGAGCTGTTTTTT; CDR3: CSVDRQGNTGELFF
J: TRBJ1-1; V: TRBV28; size: -; D: -; DNA: TGTGCCAGCAGTTTAAGCAGGGGCGATGAAGCTTTCTTT; CDR3: CASSLSRGDEAFF
J: TRBJ1-2; V: TRBV10-3; size: -; D: TRBD1; DNA: TGTGCCATCAGTAGACAGGGGGCAGACTATGGCTACACCTTC; CDR3: CAISRQGADYGYTF
J: TRBJ2-2; V: TRBV9; size: -; D: -; DNA: TGTGCCAGCAGCGTAGGTATACTGGGGGAGCTGTTTTTT; CDR3: CASSVGILGELFF
J: TRBJ2-7; V: TRBV6-5; size: -; D: -; DNA: TGTGCCAGCAGTCAGGCCGGAGGGGGGGCCTACGAGCAGTACTTC; CDR3: CASSQAGGGAYEQYF